These 23 T cell receptor beta chains share one sample of origin, sequenced in a study of cytomegalovirus exposure and HLA in healthy donors. TCRdb's copy holds only in-frame clones and misses some; the assay was immunoSEQ multiplex PCR. The repertoire includes about 130,000 clones, under 90% of them detected once, and about 2% sits in the top ten. Sequenced input: PBMCs. These receptors were taken from a woman under 30 in good health and CMV-seronegative.

J is TRBJ2-7 and V is TRBV7-2; 12 nucleotides agree with TRBD2. There are 15 residues in the CDR3. CDR1 is SGHTA and CDR2 is FQGNSA in the germline V gene. V was clipped by 5 bases and J by 6 bases; unmatched bases: 8. The CDR3 loop reads CASSMTSGSVGEQYF. CDR3 nucleotides: TGTGCCAGCAGCATGACTAGCGGGAGTGTTGGCGAGCAGTACTTC.

In regard to this clone: Within the sample, other DNA sequences also encode this same CDR3. V and J are TRBV5-6 and TRBJ2-7; no firm D call. The V gene lost 0 bases and the J gene lost 0 bases, with 7 bases spanning the gap. The germline gives CDR1 SGHDT, CDR2 YYEEEE. The CDR3 is 14 residues long. This CDR3 reads CASSLGVNSYEQYF. As DNA, the CDR3 is TGTGCCAGCAGCTTGGGCGTCAACTCCTACGAGCAGTACTTC.

The V gene is TRBV9, the J gene TRBJ2-5, with 8 bases aligning to TRBD1. CDR3 length: 14 amino acids. The trim removed 4 bases at V and 5 bases at J, leaving 7 bases unmatched. In germline, CDR1 is SGDLS, CDR2 YYNGEE. This CDR3 reads CASSTRQGRETQYF. The CDR3 region has the DNA TGTGCCAGCAGCACGAGACAGGGGAGGGAGACCCAGTACTTC.

The V and J genes are TRBV5-1 and TRBJ2-7; D may be TRBD1 (6 bases). The CDR3 is 15 residues long. Trimming took off 2 bases at V and 3 bases at J, with 15 bases between the two ends. CDR1 is SGHRS, CDR2 YFSETQ, per germline. The chain's CDR3 is CASSFGQTPVYEQYF. CDR3 nucleotides: TGCGCCAGCAGCTTCGGACAGACCCCTGTCTACGAGCAGTACTTC.

This sequence joins TRBV5-1 and TRBJ1-1; D remains ambiguous. V shed 5 bases and J shed 0 bases, with 8 bases lying between them. Germline CDR1 SGHRS, CDR2 YFSETQ. The CDR3 contains 13 residues. The CDR3 coding sequence is TGCGCCAGCAGAGCTTTCATGAACACTGAAGCTTTCTTT. It encodes CASRAFMNTEAFF.

About this clone itself: In the same sample, other DNA sequences code for this CDR3. DNA of the CDR3: TGTGCCAGCTCACCCGGGACTAGCGGGAGCGGCCAAGAGACCCAGTACTTC. This translates into CASSPGTSGSGQETQYF. The chain recombines TRBV18 with TRBJ2-5, with 14 bases fitting TRBD2. The CDR3 totals 17 residues. Germline loops: CDR1 KGHSH, CDR2 LQKENI. Trimming removed 3 bases from V and 1 base from J; junction bases left unmatched: 4.

The V and J genes are TRBV4-1 and TRBJ1-4; 7 positions agree with TRBD1. The CDR3 covers 14 residues. Per the germline V gene, CDR1 is MGHRA and CDR2 is YSYEKL. Unmatched junction bases numbered 3, after V lost 3 bases and J lost 5 bases. The CDR3 loop is CASSHMGQNEKLFF. CDR3 bases: TGCGCCAGCAGCCACATGGGACAGAATGAAAAACTGTTTTTT.

The chain is built from TRBV4-1 and TRBJ2-2; D ambiguous. Trimming removed 0 bases from V and 9 bases from J, with 8 bases in between. The CDR3 loop spans 13 amino acids. Germline-derived CDR1 and CDR2 are MGHRA and YSYEKL. Here the CDR3 DNA reads TGCGCCAGCAGCCAAGAACCTACCCGGGAGCTGTTTTTT. Its translation is CASSQEPTRELFF.

The chain recombines TRBV2 with TRBJ1-4; 8 nucleotides agree with TRBD1. The ends lost 3 bases at V and 5 bases at J; junction bases unmatched: 8. Germline CDR1 reads SNHLY; CDR2 reads FYNNEI. The CDR3 covers 16 residues. CDR3 DNA: TGTGCCAGCAGTGACATCCCCGGGACAGGCAATGAAAAACTGTTTTTT. Encoded protein: CASSDIPGTGNEKLFF.

The rearrangement links TRBV5-6 to TRBJ2-7; D gene uncertain. This CDR3 region has 12 residues. Germline-derived CDR1 and CDR2 are SGHDT and YYEEEE. V dropped 0 bases and J dropped 2 bases, with 3 bases sitting between them. The CDR3 nucleotides are TGTGCCAGCAGCTTGGCCGCCTACGAGCAGTACTTC. Translated: CASSLAAYEQYF.

The rearrangement joins TRBV12-5 to TRBJ2-7, with D possibly matching TRBD2 (6 bases). Between the trimmed V and J ends, which lost 6 bases and 2 bases, there was a span of 14 bases. Looked up from germline, CDR1 is LGHNT and CDR2 is FRNRAP. The CDR3 has 14 residues. CDR3: CASGGGRGTYEQYF. The DNA of the CDR3 is TGTGCTAGTGGGGGGGGACGGGGAACCTACGAGCAGTACTTC.

V is TRBV4-1 and J is TRBJ2-7; the D gene is possibly TRBD2 (5 bases). CDR1 is MGHRA, CDR2 YSYEKL, per germline. The CDR3 contains 16 residues. V shed 0 bases and J shed 1 base, with 13 bases lying between them. CDR3 sequence reads: CASSQDPGILSYEQYF. CDR3 nucleotides: TGCGCCAGCAGCCAAGATCCGGGGATACTTTCCTACGAGCAGTACTTC.

This sequence joins TRBV27 and TRBJ2-7, with D possibly being TRBD2 (7 bases). The germline gives CDR1 MNHEY, CDR2 SMNVEV (reference sequence). V was clipped by 3 bases and J by 3 bases, with 12 bases between them. CDR3 length: 14 residues. The DNA of the CDR3 is TGTGCCAGCAGTTTCACAGGGAGGGGCTACGAGCAGTACTTC. Protein: CASSFTGRGYEQYF.

The V and J genes are TRBV18 and TRBJ2-6; possibly TRBD1 for D (6 bases). The CDR3 has 17 residues. The germline V gene has CDR1 KGHSH and CDR2 LQKENI. V lost 1 base to trimming and J lost 0 bases, with 10 bases between them. The CDR3 spells CASSPLTGLSGANVLTF. In DNA form, the CDR3 reads TGTGCCAGCTCACCACTGACAGGCCTCTCTGGGGCCAACGTCCTGACTTTC.

The chain links TRBV19 to TRBJ2-7, with TRBD2 as a possible D gene (6 bases). CDR1 and CDR2 (germline): LNHDA, SQIVND (reference sequence). Trimming shortened V by 3 bases and J by 3 bases, and 15 bases separated the two germline ends. This CDR3 is built from 15 residues. For the CDR3, the DNA is TGTGCCAGTAGTATGGCGGAGGGTGGTATCTACGAGCAGTACTTC. Translating it yields CASSMAEGGIYEQYF.

The V gene is TRBV11-1, the J gene TRBJ1-1; no clear D gene. Germline values: CDR1 SGHAT, CDR2 FQDESV (reference sequence). The CDR3 length is 12 residues. V dropped 1 base and J dropped 8 bases, with 8 bases sitting between them. CDR3 nucleotide sequence: TGTGCCAGCAGCTTAGGAACAGAGGAAGCTTTCTTT. Amino acids: CASSLGTEEAFF.

V usage is TRBV4-1 and J usage is TRBJ2-5; 10 bases agree with TRBD2. Germline V gives CDR1 MGHRA, CDR2 YSYEKL. V lost 1 base, J lost 2 bases, and 4 bases stayed unmatched. This CDR3 is 16 amino acids long. CDR3 amino acids: CASSQASGGLQETQYF. The CDR3 region has the DNA TGCGCCAGCAGCCAAGCTAGCGGGGGCCTACAAGAGACCCAGTACTTC.

This chain uses TRBV7-2 with TRBJ2-7, with 10 bases identical to TRBD1. V dropped 1 base and J dropped 4; count of bases not matched to a gene: 7. Germline V CDR1 and CDR2: SGHTA, FQGNSA. The CDR3 is 16 amino acids. DNA for the CDR3: TGTGCCAGCAGCTTAGTCGTGGGACAGGGGCTTTACGAGCAGTACTTC. Protein sequence: CASSLVVGQGLYEQYF.

This chain uses TRBV6-5 with TRBJ2-3; 8 nucleotides align to TRBD1. The CDR3 contains 16 residues. V shed 4 bases and J 0 bases; nucleotides not matched to a gene: 6. The V gene's germline CDR1 is MNHEY and CDR2 SVGAGI. In nucleotides, the CDR3 is TGTGCCAGCAGTTCCAGAGGACAGGGCAGCACAGATACGCAGTATTTT. Protein product: CASSSRGQGSTDTQYF.

The CDR3 sequence is CASSFLNMNTEAFF. In DNA, the CDR3 is TGTGCCAGTAGTTTTCTTAACATGAACACTGAAGCTTTCTTT. The chain is built from TRBV19 and TRBJ1-1; D is undetermined. Trimming removed 5 bases at V and 0 bases at J, with 10 bases between. The CDR3 has 14 residues. From germline, CDR1 is LNHDA and CDR2 SQIVND (reference sequence).

The chain uses TRBV5-1 and TRBJ2-2, with 10 bases aligning to TRBD2. The CDR3 is 16 amino acids. The trim removed 4 bases at V and 2 bases at J, leaving 5 bases unmatched. In germline, CDR1 is SGHRS, CDR2 YFSETQ. This CDR3 is CASSAGTSANTGELFF. In nucleotides, the CDR3 is TGCGCCAGCAGCGCCGGGACTAGCGCTAACACCGGGGAGCTGTTTTTT.

J is TRBJ2-5 and V is TRBV2, with D possibly TRBD1 on 5 matching bases. Germline loops: CDR1 SNHLY, CDR2 FYNNEI. The V end lost 3 bases, the J end lost 0 bases, and 14 bases lay between the germline ends. The CDR3 has 16 residues. The CDR3 loop reads CASSEGLPGYQETQYF. The CDR3 DNA is TGTGCCAGCAGTGAGGGGCTACCCGGGTACCAAGAGACCCAGTACTTC.

The rearrangement joins TRBV4-2 to TRBJ2-1, with TRBD2 identical over 7 bases. The germline gives CDR1 LGHNA, CDR2 YNFKEQ. CDR3 length: 16 residues. After removal of 0 bases from V and 8 bases from J, the junction contained 10 bases not matched to a gene. The CDR3 coding sequence is TGTGCCAGCAGCCAAGAAGAACGGGGCGCGGGAGATGAGCAGTTCTTC. Translation: CASSQEERGAGDEQFF.